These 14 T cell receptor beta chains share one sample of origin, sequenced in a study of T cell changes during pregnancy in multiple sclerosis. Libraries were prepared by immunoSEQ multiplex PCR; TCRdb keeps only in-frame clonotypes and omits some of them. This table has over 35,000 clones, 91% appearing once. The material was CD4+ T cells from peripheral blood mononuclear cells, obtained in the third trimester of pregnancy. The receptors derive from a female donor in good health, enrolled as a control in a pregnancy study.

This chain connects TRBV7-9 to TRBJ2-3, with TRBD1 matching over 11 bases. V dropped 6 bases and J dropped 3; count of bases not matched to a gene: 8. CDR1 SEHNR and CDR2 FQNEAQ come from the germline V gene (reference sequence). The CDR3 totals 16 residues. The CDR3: CASSPLDRGRTDTQYF. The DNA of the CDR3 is TGTGCCAGCAGTCCGTTGGACAGGGGGCGGACAGATACGCAGTATTTT.

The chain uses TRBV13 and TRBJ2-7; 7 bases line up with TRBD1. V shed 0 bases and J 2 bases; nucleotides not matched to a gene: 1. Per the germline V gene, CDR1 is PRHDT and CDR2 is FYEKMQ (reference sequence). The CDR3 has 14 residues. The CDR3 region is CASSLGTGTYEQYF. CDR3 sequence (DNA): TGTGCCAGCAGCTTAGGGACAGGGACCTACGAGCAGTACTTC.

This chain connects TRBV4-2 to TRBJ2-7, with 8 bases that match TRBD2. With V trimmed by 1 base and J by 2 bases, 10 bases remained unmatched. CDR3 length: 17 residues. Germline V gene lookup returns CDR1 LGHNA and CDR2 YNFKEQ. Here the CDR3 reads CASSQALGTSIAYEQYF. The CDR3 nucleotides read TGTGCCAGCAGCCAAGCCCTTGGGACTAGTATCGCCTACGAGCAGTACTTC.

This chain's CDR3 is CASSFGGNSYEQYF. CDR3 nucleotides: TGTGCCAGCAGCTTTGGGGGGAATTCCTACGAGCAGTACTTC. The chain carries TRBV7-9 and TRBJ2-7, with D maybe TRBD2 (6 bases). Germline V lookup: CDR1 SEHNR, CDR2 FQNEAQ (reference sequence). The V and J ends lost 3 bases and 1 base respectively, with 10 bases between them. The CDR3 is 14 amino acids.

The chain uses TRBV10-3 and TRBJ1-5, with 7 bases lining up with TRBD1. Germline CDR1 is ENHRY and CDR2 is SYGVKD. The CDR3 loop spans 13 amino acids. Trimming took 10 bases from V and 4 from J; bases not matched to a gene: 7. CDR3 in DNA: TGTGCCACCAAGGGACAGCCAAATCAGCCCCAGCATTTT. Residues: CATKGQPNQPQHF.

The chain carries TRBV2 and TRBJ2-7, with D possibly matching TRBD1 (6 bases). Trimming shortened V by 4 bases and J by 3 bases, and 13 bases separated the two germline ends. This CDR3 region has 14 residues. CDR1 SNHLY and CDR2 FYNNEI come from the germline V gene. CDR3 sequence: CASSGQGSGYEQYF. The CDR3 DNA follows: TGTGCCAGCAGTGGGCAGGGGAGCGGCTACGAGCAGTACTTC. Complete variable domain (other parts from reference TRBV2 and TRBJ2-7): EPEVTQTPSHQVTQMGQEVILRCVPISNHLYFYWYRQILGQKVEFLVSFYNNEISEKSEIFDDQFSVERPDGSNFTLKIRSTKLEDSAMYFCASSGQGSGYEQYFGPGTRLTVT.

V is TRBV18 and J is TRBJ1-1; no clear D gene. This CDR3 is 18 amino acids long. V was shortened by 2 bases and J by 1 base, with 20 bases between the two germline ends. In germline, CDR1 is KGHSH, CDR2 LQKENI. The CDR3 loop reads CASSPGDLRASGNTEAFF. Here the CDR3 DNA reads TGTGCCAGCTCACCAGGTGATTTGAGGGCCTCGGGGAACACTGAAGCTTTCTTT. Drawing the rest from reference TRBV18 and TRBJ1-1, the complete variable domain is NAGVMQNPRHLVRRRGQEARLRCSPMKGHSHVYWYRQLPEEGLKFMVYLQKENIIDESGMPKERFSAEFPKEGPSILRIQQVVRGDSAAYFCASSPGDLRASGNTEAFFGQGTRLTVV.

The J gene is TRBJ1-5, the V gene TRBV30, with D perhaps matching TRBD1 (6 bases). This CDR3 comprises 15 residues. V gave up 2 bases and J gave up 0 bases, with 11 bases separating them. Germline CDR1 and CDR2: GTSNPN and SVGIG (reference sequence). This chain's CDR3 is CAWSRDIYSNQPQHF. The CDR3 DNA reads TGTGCCTGGAGTAGGGACATTTATAGCAATCAGCCCCAGCATTTT. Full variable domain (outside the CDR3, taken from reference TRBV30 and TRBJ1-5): SQTIHQWPATLVQPVGSPLSLECTVEGTSNPNLYWYRQAAGRGLQLLFYSVGIGQISSEVPQNLSASRPQDRQFILSSKKLLLSDSGFYLCAWSRDIYSNQPQHFGDGTRLSIL.

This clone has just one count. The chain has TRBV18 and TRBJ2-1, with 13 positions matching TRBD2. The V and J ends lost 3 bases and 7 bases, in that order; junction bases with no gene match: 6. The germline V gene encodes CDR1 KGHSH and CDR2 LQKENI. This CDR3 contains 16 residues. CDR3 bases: TGTGCCAGCTCACCCAAACTAGCGGGAGGGGCGAATGAGCAGTTCTTC. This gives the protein CASSPKLAGGANEQFF.

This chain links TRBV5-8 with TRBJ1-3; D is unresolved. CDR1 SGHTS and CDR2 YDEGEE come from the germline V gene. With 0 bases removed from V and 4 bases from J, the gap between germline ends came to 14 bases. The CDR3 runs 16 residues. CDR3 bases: TGTGCCAGCAGCTTGGCCGCTAGGCGGCTCGGAAACACCATATATTTT. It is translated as CASSLAARRLGNTIYF.

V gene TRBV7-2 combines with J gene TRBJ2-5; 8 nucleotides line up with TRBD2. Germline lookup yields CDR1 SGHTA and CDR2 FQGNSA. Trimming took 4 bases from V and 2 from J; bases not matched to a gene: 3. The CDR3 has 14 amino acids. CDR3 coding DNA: TGTGCCAGCAGCTACCAGCGGGGGCAAGAGACCCAGTACTTC. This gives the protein CASSYQRGQETQYF.

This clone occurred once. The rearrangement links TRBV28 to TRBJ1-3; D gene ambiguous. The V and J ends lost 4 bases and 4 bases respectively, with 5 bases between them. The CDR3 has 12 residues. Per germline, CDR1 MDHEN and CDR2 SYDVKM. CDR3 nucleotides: TGTGCCAGCAGTTCACAGGGAAACACCATATATTTT. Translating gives CASSSQGNTIYF. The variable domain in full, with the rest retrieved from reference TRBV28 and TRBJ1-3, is DVKVTQSSRYLVKRTGEKVFLECVQDMDHENMFWYRQDPGLGLRLIYFSYDVKMKEKGDIPEGYSVSREKKERFSLILESASTNQTSMYLCASSSQGNTIYFGEGSWLTVV.

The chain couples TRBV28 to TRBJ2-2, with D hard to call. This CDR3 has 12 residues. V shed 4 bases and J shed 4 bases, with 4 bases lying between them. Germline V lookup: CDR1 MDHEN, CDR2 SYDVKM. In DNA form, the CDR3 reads TGTGCCAGCAGTTATATCACCGGGGAGCTGTTTTTT. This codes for CASSYITGELFF. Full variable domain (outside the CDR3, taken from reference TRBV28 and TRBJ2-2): DVKVTQSSRYLVKRTGEKVFLECVQDMDHENMFWYRQDPGLGLRLIYFSYDVKMKEKGDIPEGYSVSREKKERFSLILESASTNQTSMYLCASSYITGELFFGEGSRLTVL.

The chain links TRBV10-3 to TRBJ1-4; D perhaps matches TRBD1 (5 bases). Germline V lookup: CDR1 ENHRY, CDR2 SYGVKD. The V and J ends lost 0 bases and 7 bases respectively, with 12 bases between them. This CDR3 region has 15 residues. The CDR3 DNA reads TGTGCCATCAGTGAGTCAAGGGGTTTGGGTGAAAAACTGTTTTTT. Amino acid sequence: CAISESRGLGEKLFF.